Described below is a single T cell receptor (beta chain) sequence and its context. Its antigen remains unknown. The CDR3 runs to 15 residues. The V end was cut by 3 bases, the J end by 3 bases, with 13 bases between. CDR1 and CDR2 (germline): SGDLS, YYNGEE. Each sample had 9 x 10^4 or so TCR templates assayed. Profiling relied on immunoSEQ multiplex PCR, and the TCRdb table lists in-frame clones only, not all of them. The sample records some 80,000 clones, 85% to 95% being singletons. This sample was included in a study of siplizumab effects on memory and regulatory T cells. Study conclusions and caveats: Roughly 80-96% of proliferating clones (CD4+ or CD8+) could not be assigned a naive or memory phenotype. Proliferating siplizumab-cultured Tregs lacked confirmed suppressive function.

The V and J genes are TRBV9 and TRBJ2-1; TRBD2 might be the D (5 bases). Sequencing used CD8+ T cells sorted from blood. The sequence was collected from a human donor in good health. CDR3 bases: TGTGCCAGCAGCGGAGAGGGAGCAAACTACAATGAGCAGTTCTTC. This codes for CASSGEGANYNEQFF.